This T cell receptor (beta chain) was recovered during a study of T-cell reconstitution after alpha-beta-depleted transplantation in children. Notes on this clonotype: Its antigen is as yet unknown. The junction does not match germline at one end; this may be a read error.

Preparing the TCRbeta library involved the use of unique molecular identifiers. MiXCR, applied by TCRdb to the PCR reads, yields one record per CDR3 protein. The sample records approximately 500,000 distinct CDR3 sequences, roughly 10% being singletons. Regarding the study as a whole: Most T-cell counts and diversity one year after the transplant came from T cells that were newly produced. At around two months after transplant, the alpha-beta T cells were reportedly derived from several hundred expanded clones that came from non-depleted graft cells.

The CDR3 loop spans 12 amino acids. Germline CDR1 reads DFQATT; CDR2 reads SNEGSKA (reference sequence). The chain is built from TRBV20-1 and TRBJ1-2; 9 nucleotides line up with TRBD1. The sequence derives from a child aged 2-15 years with inherited bone marrow failure, due to receive a stem cell transplant. The sample here was PBMCs, taken before TCRalphabeta/CD19-depleted stem cell transplant. The CDR3 loop reads CSAGTGGYSYTF. CDR3 DNA: TGCAGTGCCGGAACAGGGGGCTATAGCTACACCTTC.